The 23 T cell receptor beta chains listed next were all sequenced from one sample in a study of T-cell memory formation after mild COVID-19. From the 5' RACE reads, TCRdb called clonotypes with MiXCR, one entry per CDR3 protein. There are about 290,000 distinct CDR3 sequences in the sample; 15% to 20% occur only once, and 22% lies in the top ten. The sample taken for sequencing was PBMCs or a T cell subset sorted from them (not recorded which). The receptors derive from a man between 18 and 35 years old who had mild COVID-19 (a few samples of this study predate the infection). Cell type and time point are not known.

The rearrangement joins TRBV4-3 to TRBJ2-2, with D tentatively TRBD1 (6 bases). The CDR3 length is 18 residues. CDR1 LGHNA and CDR2 YSLEER come from the germline V gene. V shed 0 bases and J shed 0 bases, with 14 bases lying between them. CDR3 sequence: CASSQEDSSDSNTGELFF. The CDR3 DNA reads as TGCGCCAGCAGCCAAGAGGACAGCTCAGACTCGAACACCGGGGAGCTGTTTTTT.

The J gene is TRBJ1-6, the V gene TRBV11-2; D perhaps matches TRBD1 (6 bases). Trimming pared 2 bases from V and 7 bases from J, leaving 12 bases between. The CDR3 is 15 amino acids. Germline-derived CDR1 and CDR2 are SGHAT and FQNNGV. CDR3 protein: CASSLSGAGNSPLHF. The CDR3 region has the DNA TGTGCCAGCAGCTTATCAGGGGCAGGGAATTCACCCCTCCACTTT.

The chain carries TRBV20-1 and TRBJ1-2; D remains unclear. With 0 bases removed from V and 4 bases from J, the gap between germline ends came to 9 bases. Germline V gene sequence: CDR1 DFQATT, CDR2 SNEGSKA (reference sequence). This CDR3 region has 13 residues. The CDR3 bases are TGCAGTGCTAGAGATCAGCAGGCCTATGGCTACACCTTC. This encodes CSARDQQAYGYTF.

This clonotype was observed many times. The V and J genes are TRBV5-1 and TRBJ2-1, with D possibly matching TRBD2 (6 bases). CDR1 and CDR2 from the germline V gene are SGHRS and YFSETQ. Deletions cut 0 bases from V and 12 bases from J, with 10 bases between. This CDR3 spans 12 amino acids. The CDR3 DNA is TGCGCCAGCAGCTTGGAGGCGGGGTCGCAGTTCTTC. The encoded protein is CASSLEAGSQFF.

This chain connects TRBV5-1 to TRBJ1-2, with TRBD1 matching 12 bases. This CDR3 is 15 amino acids long. Germline CDR1 is SGHRS and CDR2 is YFSETQ. Trimming took 4 bases from V and 6 from J; bases not matched to a gene: 7. CDR3 bases: TGCGCCAGCAGCCGGCTGGGACAGGGGGCTGATGGCTACACCTTC. Residues: CASSRLGQGADGYTF.

This clonotype was counted between two and nine times. The V call is TRBV4-1, the J call TRBJ1-2; D unresolved. The V end lost 0 bases, the J end lost 4 bases, and 9 bases lay between the germline ends. There are 14 residues in the CDR3. The germline V gene has CDR1 MGHRA and CDR2 YSYEKL. CDR3 protein: CASSQDRTGYGYTF. DNA for the CDR3: TGCGCCAGCAGCCAAGATAGGACGGGCTATGGCTACACCTTC.

There are many counts of this clonotype. The chain recombines TRBV29-1 with TRBJ1-3; D is unresolved. Germline V gene sequence: CDR1 SQVTM, CDR2 ANQGSEA. The V and J ends lost 0 bases and 1 base respectively, with 7 bases between them. The CDR3 extends over 14 amino acids. The CDR3 DNA reads TGCAGCGTTGAAGAGTCGGGTTCTGGAAACACCATATATTTT. As protein: CSVEESGSGNTIYF. Looking up the rest from reference TRBV29-1 and TRBJ1-3 gives the full variable domain: SAVISQKPSRDICQRGTSLTIQCQVDSQVTMMFWYRQQPGQSLTLIATANQGSEATYESGFVIDKFPISRPNLTFSTLTVSNMSPEDSSIYLCSVEESGSGNTIYFGEGSWLTVV.

This clonotype was observed a handful of times. The J gene is TRBJ2-2, the V gene TRBV29-1; D gene unclear. The CDR3 is 12 residues long. Germline-derived CDR1 and CDR2 are SQVTM and ANQGSEA. The V gene lost 4 bases and the J gene lost 3 bases, with 6 bases spanning the gap. Here the CDR3 reads CSVAVDTGELFF. The CDR3, as DNA: TGCAGCGTTGCGGTGGACACCGGGGAGCTGTTTTTT.

In its sample, this clonotype was seen a few times. This chain links TRBV7-2 with TRBJ2-7; unclear D gene. Germline-derived CDR1 and CDR2 are SGHTA and FQGNSA. V lost 5 bases and J 2 bases, leaving 7 bases between the germline ends. This CDR3 comprises 12 residues. As DNA, the CDR3 is TGTGCCAGCAGCCAGCTCCCCTACGAGCAGTACTTC. This gives the protein CASSQLPYEQYF.

This chain uses TRBV6-1 with TRBJ1-3; TRBD1 might be the D (5 bases). This CDR3 comprises 13 residues. Trimming pared 10 bases from V and 4 bases from J, leaving 14 bases between. From germline, CDR1 is MNHNS and CDR2 SASEGT. CDR3: CATQGTQGNTIYF. The CDR3 DNA reads as TGTGCCACCCAAGGGACGCAAGGAAACACCATATATTTT.

This clonotype was detected a few times. This chain connects TRBV5-1 to TRBJ2-5; weak D call: TRBD2 (5 bases). V was clipped by 0 bases and J by 1 base, with 13 bases between them. The CDR3 extends over 16 amino acids. Germline V gene lookup returns CDR1 SGHRS and CDR2 YFSETQ. DNA of the CDR3: TGCGCCAGCAGCTTGGCGTTTAGGGCGGGCCAAGAGACCCAGTACTTC. Translated, it gives CASSLAFRAGQETQYF.

The rearrangement uses TRBV2 and TRBJ1-1; no reliable D call. The V end lost 6 bases, the J end lost 1 base, and 12 bases lay between the germline ends. CDR1 is SNHLY, CDR2 FYNNEI, per germline. The CDR3 spans 14 residues. This CDR3 reads CASSPRHQNTEAFF. CDR3 DNA sequence: TGTGCCAGCAGCCCGAGGCACCAGAACACTGAAGCTTTCTTT.

This chain links TRBV9 with TRBJ2-7; possibly TRBD2 for D (5 bases). The CDR3 sequence is 12 residues long. V was clipped by 10 bases and J by 3 bases, with 14 bases between them. Germline V lookup: CDR1 SGDLS, CDR2 YYNGEE. CDR3 loop: CAGSWGDYEQYV. CDR3 coding DNA: TGTGCCGGATCCTGGGGAGACTACGAGCAGTACGTC.

The chain is built from TRBV7-9 and TRBJ1-2; no definite D call. V lost 2 bases and J lost 8, with 15 bases in between. CDR1 SEHNR and CDR2 FQNEAQ come from the germline V gene (reference sequence). This CDR3 is 14 amino acids long. CDR3 region: CASSLLGPADGYTF. CDR3 nucleotides: TGTGCCAGCAGCTTATTAGGACCGGCGGACGGCTACACCTTC.

The rearrangement links TRBV5-1 to TRBJ2-2, with a tentative D call TRBD1 (5 bases). Trimming shortened V by 4 bases and J by 8 bases, and 15 bases separated the two germline ends. CDR3 size: 14 residues. CDR1 and CDR2 (germline): SGHRS, YFSETQ. Written as DNA, the CDR3 is TGCGCCAGCAGCCTCCCAGACGACAGAGGGGAGCTGTTTTTT. It is translated as CASSLPDDRGELFF.

The V call is TRBV2, the J call TRBJ1-1; 11 nucleotides agree with TRBD1. Germline assignment: CDR1 SNHLY and CDR2 FYNNEI. The length of the CDR3 is 15 residues. Trimming took 7 bases from V and 3 from J; bases not matched to a gene: 7. CDR3 sequence reads: CASIRPDRGHTEAFF. CDR3 DNA sequence: TGTGCCAGCATAAGACCGGACAGGGGGCACACTGAAGCTTTCTTT.

The chain has TRBV4-3 and TRBJ2-3; TRBD2 matches 9 bases. Trimming at V came to 0 bases and at J to 0 bases, leaving 4 bases not matched to a gene. The CDR3 contains 17 residues. Germline CDR1 and CDR2: LGHNA and YSLEER. CDR3 in amino acids: CASSQDGLAGSTDTQYF. The CDR3 DNA is TGCGCCAGCAGCCAAGACGGGCTAGCGGGGAGCACAGATACGCAGTATTTT.

In its sample, this clonotype was seen a few times. The CDR3, as DNA: TGTGCCAGCAGCCAGGAGATGCTGGGAAGGCAGCAGTTCTTC. Protein: CASSQEMLGRQQFF. The gene calls are TRBV14 and TRBJ2-1; D call uncertain. Germline V lookup: CDR1 SGHDN, CDR2 FVKESK. Trimming took off 3 bases at V and 11 bases at J, with 17 bases between the two ends. The CDR3 runs to 14 residues.

This clonotype was seen at least ten times. V gene TRBV5-1 combines with J gene TRBJ2-7, with 8 bases that match TRBD1. Trimming at V came to 4 bases and at J to 2 bases, leaving 11 bases not matched to a gene. This CDR3 region has 16 residues. Germline lookup yields CDR1 SGHRS and CDR2 YFSETQ. The CDR3: CASSPGTGRPAYEQYF. The DNA for the CDR3 is TGCGCCAGCAGCCCCGGGACAGGCCGACCTGCCTACGAGCAGTACTTC.

This clonotype appeared a few times. The chain uses TRBV20-1 and TRBJ2-4, with D maybe TRBD1 (5 bases). This CDR3 region has 12 residues. The germline CDR1 and CDR2 sequences are DFQATT and SNEGSKA (reference sequence). Deletions cut 2 bases from V and 6 bases from J, with 8 bases between. The CDR3 sequence is CSARPQGNIQYF. In DNA, the CDR3 is TGCAGTGCTAGACCCCAGGGAAACATTCAGTACTTC.

This clonotype appeared a few times. The chain recombines TRBV7-2 with TRBJ1-4; 9 bases are a match to TRBD1. Germline assignment: CDR1 SGHTA and CDR2 FQGNSA. The V segment lost 5 bases and the J segment 8 bases; nucleotides outside the gene matches: 9. The CDR3 runs 15 residues. The CDR3 DNA sequence: TGTGCCAGCAGCGCCCGACAGGGGGAGGAGGAAAAACTGTTTTTT. Its translation: CASSARQGEEEKLFF.

This clonotype came up a few times. CDR3 amino acids: CASSDLTGEDEKLFF. DNA for the CDR3: TGTGCCAGCAGTGACCTGACAGGGGAGGACGAAAAACTGTTTTTT. The rearrangement joins TRBV6-1 to TRBJ1-4; 8 positions match TRBD1. With V trimmed by 3 bases and J by 8 bases, 8 bases remained unmatched. Germline V gives CDR1 MNHNS, CDR2 SASEGT. This CDR3 region has 15 residues.

The chain couples TRBV2 to TRBJ2-3, with a weak D call TRBD2 (5 bases). The CDR3 runs 12 residues. CDR1 is SNHLY, CDR2 FYNNEI, per germline. Deletions cut 6 bases from V and 4 bases from J, with 8 bases between. DNA for the CDR3: TGTGCCAGCAGAGAGAGGGCAGATACGCAGTATTTT. Protein product: CASRERADTQYF.